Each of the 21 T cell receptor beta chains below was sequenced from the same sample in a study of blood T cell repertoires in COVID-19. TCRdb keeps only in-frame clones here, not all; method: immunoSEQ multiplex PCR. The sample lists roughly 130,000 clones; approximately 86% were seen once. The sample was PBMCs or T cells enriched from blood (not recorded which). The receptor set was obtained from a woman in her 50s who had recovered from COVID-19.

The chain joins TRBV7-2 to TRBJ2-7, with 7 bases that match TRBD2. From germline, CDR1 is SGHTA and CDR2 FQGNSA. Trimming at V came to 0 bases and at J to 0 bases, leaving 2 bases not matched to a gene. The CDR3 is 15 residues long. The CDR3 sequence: CASSLAGGSSYEQYF. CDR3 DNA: TGTGCCAGCAGCTTAGCGGGGGGGAGCTCCTACGAGCAGTACTTC. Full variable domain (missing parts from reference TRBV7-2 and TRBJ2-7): GAGVSQSPSNKVTEKGKDVELRCDPISGHTALYWYRQSLGQGLEFLIYFQGNSAPDKSGLPSDRFSAERTGGSVSTLTIQRTQQEDSAVYLCASSLAGGSSYEQYFGPGTRLTVT.

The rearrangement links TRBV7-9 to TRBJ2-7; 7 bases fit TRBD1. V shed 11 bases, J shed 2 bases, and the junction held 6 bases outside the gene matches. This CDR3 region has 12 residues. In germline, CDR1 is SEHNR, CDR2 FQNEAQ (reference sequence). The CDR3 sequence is CAADREPYEQYF. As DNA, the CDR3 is TGTGCCGCCGACAGGGAGCCCTACGAGCAGTACTTC.

CDR3 DNA: TGTGCCAGCAGTAAGGGGCCCGCGGGCTACACCTTC. Encoded protein: CASSKGPAGYTF. The rearrangement links TRBV6-5 to TRBJ1-2; D perhaps matches TRBD1 (5 bases). Germline V gives CDR1 MNHEY, CDR2 SVGAGI. The CDR3 runs 12 residues. V was shortened by 5 bases and J by 8 bases, with 12 bases between the two germline ends.

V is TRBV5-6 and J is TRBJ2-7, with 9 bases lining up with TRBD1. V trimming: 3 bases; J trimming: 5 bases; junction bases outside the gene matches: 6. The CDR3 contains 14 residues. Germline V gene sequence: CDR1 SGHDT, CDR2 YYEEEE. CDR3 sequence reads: CASSWYRGRHEQYF. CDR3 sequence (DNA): TGTGCCAGCAGCTGGTACAGGGGGCGCCACGAGCAGTACTTC. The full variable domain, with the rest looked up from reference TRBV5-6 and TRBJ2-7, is DAGVTQSPTHLIKTRGQQVTLRCSPKSGHDTVSWYQQALGQGPQFIFQYYEEEERQRGNFPDRFSGHQFPNYSSELNVNALLLGDSALYLCASSWYRGRHEQYFGPGTRLTVT.

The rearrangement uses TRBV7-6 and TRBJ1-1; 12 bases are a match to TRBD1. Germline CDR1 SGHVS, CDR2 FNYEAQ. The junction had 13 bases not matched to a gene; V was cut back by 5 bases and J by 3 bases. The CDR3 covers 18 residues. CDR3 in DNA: TGTGCCAGCAGCCCCAGGTCCGGGACAGGGGGCCGGGACACTGAAGCTTTCTTT. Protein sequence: CASSPRSGTGGRDTEAFF.

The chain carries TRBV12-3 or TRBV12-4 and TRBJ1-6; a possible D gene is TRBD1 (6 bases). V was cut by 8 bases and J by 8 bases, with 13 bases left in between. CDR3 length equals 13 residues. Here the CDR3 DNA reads TGTGCCAGCGGACAGCTGAGGGATTCACCCCTCCACTTT. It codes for CASGQLRDSPLHF.

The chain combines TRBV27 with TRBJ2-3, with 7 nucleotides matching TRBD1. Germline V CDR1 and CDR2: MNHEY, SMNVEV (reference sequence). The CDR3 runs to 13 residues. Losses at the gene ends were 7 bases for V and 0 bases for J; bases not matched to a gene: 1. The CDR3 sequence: CASTGGSTDTQYF. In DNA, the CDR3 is TGTGCCAGCACAGGGGGAAGCACAGATACGCAGTATTTT.

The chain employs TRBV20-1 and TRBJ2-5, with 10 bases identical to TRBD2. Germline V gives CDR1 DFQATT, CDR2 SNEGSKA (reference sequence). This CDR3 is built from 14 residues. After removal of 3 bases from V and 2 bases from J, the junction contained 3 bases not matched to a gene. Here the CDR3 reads CSASLTSGQETQYF. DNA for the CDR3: TGCAGTGCTAGTTTGACTAGCGGGCAAGAGACCCAGTACTTC.

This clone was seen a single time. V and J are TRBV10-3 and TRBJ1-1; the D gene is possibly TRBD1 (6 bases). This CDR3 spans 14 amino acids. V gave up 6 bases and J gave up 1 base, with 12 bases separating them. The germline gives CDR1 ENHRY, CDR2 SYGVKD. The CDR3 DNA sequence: TGTGCCATCAGGAGGGACAACTCGAACACTGAAGCTTTCTTT. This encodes CAIRRDNSNTEAFF.

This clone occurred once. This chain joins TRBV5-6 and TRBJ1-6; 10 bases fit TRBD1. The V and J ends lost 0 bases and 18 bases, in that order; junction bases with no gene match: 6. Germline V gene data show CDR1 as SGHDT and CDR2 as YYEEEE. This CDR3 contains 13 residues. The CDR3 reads CASSLAQGQGNHF. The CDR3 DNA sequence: TGTGCCAGCAGCTTGGCCCAGGGACAGGGGAACCACTTT.

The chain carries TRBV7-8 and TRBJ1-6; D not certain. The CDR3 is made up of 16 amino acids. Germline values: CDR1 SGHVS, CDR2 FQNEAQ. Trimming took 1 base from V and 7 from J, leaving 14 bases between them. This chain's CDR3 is CASSLGALSGNSPLHF. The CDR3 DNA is TGTGCCAGCAGCTTAGGGGCCCTTTCGGGAAATTCACCCCTCCACTTT.

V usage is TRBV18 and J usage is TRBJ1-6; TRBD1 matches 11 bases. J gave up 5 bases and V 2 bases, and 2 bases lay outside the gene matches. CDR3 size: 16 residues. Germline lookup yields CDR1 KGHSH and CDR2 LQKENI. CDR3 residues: CASSPGQGADNSPLHF. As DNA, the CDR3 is TGTGCCAGCTCACCAGGACAGGGGGCCGATAATTCACCCCTCCACTTT.

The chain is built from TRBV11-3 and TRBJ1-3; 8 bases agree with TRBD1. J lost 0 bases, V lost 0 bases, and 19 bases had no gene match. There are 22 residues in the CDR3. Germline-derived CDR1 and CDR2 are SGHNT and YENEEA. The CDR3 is CASSLDRGLGQRIGFSGNTIYF. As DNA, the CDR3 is TGTGCCAGCAGCTTAGACAGGGGGCTCGGGCAAAGGATCGGGTTCTCTGGAAACACCATATATTTT.

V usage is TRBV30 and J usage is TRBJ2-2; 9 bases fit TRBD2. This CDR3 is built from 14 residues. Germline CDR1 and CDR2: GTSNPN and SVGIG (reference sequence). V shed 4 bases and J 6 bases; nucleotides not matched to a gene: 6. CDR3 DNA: TGTGCCTGGACGGCGGGGGGGCATCCCGGGGAGCTGTTTTTT. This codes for CAWTAGGHPGELFF.

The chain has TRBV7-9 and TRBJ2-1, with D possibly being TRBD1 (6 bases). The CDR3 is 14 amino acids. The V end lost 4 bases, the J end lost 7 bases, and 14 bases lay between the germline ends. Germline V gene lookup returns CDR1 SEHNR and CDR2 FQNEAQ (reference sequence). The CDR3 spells CASSSWPGENEQFF. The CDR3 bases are TGTGCCAGCAGCTCCTGGCCAGGGGAGAATGAGCAGTTCTTC.

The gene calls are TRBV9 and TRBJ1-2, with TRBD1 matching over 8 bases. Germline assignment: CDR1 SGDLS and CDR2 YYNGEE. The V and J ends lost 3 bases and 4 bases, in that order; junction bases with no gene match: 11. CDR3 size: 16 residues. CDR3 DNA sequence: TGTGCCAGCAGCGCGCAAAGCAGGGGGCTCGGCTATGGCTACACCTTC. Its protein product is CASSAQSRGLGYGYTF.

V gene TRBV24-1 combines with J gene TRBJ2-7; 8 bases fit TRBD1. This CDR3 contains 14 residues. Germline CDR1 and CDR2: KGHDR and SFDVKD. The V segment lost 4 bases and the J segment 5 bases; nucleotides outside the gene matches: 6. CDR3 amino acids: CATSEGQGLDEQYF. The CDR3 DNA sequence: TGTGCCACCAGTGAAGGACAGGGCTTGGACGAGCAGTACTTC.

CDR3 sequence: CASSLYVTPYEQYF. The CDR3 region has the DNA TGTGCCAGCAGCCTTTATGTCACTCCCTACGAGCAGTACTTC. V and J are TRBV5-6 and TRBJ2-7; D is unclear. V shed 4 bases and J shed 2 bases, with 13 bases lying between them. The CDR3 has 14 amino acids. CDR1 and CDR2 (germline): SGHDT, YYEEEE.

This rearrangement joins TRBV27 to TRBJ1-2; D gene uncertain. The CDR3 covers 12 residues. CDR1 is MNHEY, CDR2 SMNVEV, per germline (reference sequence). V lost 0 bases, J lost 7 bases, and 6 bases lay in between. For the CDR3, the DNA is TGTGCCAGCAGTTTATCAGGGAGTGGCTACACCTTC. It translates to CASSLSGSGYTF.

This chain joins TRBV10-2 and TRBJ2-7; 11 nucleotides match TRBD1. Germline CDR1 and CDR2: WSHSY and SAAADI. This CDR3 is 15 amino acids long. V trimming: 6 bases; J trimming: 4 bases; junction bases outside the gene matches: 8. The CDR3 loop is CASSRSDRGLYEQYF. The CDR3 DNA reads TGCGCCAGCAGCCGATCGGACAGGGGGCTATACGAGCAGTACTTC.

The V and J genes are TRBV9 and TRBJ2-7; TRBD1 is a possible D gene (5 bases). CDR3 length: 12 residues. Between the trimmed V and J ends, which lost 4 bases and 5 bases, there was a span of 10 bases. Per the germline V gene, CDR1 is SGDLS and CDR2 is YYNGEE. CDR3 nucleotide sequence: TGTGCCAGCAGCACAGGTTTCGACGAGCAGTACTTC. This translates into CASSTGFDEQYF. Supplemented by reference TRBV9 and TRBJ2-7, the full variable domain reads DSGVTQTPKHLITATGQRVTLRCSPRSGDLSVYWYQQSLDQGLQFLIQYYNGEERAKGNILERFSAQQFPDLHSELNLSSLELGDSALYFCASSTGFDEQYFGPGTRLTVT.